This TCR beta chain was observed in a study of PD-1 blockade in classical Hodgkin lymphoma. Following autologous stem cell transplantation, relapse occurred in every patient, and exposure to brentuximab vedotin varied. Patients reached a best response of complete response, partial response or progressive disease. Measured with immunoSEQ multiplex PCR; TCRdb has only the in-frame clones, and not every one. This sample yields approximately 60,000 clones, of which 90% are seen a single time; approximately 9.8% belongs to the top ten. Details on this clone: Its antigen remains unidentified.

Findings of the study overall: Newly diagnosed patients were said to have less baseline TCR diversity than healthy donors did.

CDR3 size: 15 residues. Trimming left V 5 bases short and J 5 bases short, with 18 bases between. Germline loops: CDR1 SGHVS, CDR2 FNYEAQ. The TCR comes from a human donor with classical Hodgkin lymphoma. Material: peripheral blood mononuclear cells (PBMCs), obtained at baseline. The chain carries TRBV7-6 and TRBJ2-5; the D call may be TRBD1 or TRBD2 (7 bases each). The CDR3 nucleotides are TGTGCCAGCAGCGTTTCAGGGGGGGTAGGGGAGACCCAGTACTTC. It encodes CASSVSGGVGETQYF.